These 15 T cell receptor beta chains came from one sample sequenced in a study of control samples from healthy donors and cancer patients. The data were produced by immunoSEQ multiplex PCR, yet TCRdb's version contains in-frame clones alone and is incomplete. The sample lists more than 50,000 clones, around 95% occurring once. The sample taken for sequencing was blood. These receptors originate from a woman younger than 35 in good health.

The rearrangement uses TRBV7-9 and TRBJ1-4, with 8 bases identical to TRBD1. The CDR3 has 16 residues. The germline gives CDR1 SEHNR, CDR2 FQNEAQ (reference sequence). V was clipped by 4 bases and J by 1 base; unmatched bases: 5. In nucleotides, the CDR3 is TGTGCCAGCAGCTATCGGACAGGGCAAACTAATGAAAAACTGTTTTTT. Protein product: CASSYRTGQTNEKLFF.

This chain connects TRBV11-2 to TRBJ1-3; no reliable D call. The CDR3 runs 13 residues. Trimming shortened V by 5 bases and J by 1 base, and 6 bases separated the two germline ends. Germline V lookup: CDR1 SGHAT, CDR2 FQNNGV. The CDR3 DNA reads TGTGCCAGCAGCGGCGTTTCTGGAAACACCATATATTTT. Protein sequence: CASSGVSGNTIYF.

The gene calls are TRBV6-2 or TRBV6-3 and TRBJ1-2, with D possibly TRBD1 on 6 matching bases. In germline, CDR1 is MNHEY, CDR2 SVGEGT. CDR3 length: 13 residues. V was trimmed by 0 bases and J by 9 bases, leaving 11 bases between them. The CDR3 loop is CASSYSKGGSYTF. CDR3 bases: TGTGCCAGCAGTTACTCGAAGGGGGGTAGCTACACCTTC.

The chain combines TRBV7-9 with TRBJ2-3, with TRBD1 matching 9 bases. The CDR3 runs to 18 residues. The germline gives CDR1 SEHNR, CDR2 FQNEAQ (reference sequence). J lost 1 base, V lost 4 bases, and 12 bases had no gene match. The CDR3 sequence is CASSSTQGQGIGTDTQYF. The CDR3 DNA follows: TGTGCCAGCAGCTCCACCCAGGGACAGGGAATCGGCACAGATACGCAGTATTTT.

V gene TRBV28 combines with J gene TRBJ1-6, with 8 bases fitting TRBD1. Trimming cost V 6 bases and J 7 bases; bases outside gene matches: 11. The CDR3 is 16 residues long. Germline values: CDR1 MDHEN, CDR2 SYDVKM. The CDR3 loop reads CASSQNQGAGNSPLHF. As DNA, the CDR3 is TGTGCCAGCAGCCAGAACCAGGGGGCTGGAAATTCACCCCTCCACTTT. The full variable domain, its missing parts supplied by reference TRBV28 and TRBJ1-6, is DVKVTQSSRYLVKRTGEKVFLECVQDMDHENMFWYRQDPGLGLRLIYFSYDVKMKEKGDIPEGYSVSREKKERFSLILESASTNQTSMYLCASSQNQGAGNSPLHFGNGTRLTVT.

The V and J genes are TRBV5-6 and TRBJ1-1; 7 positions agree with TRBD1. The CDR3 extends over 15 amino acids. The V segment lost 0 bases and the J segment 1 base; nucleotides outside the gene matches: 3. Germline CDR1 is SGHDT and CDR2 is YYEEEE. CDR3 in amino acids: CASSLAGTANTEAFF. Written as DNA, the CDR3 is TGTGCCAGCAGCTTGGCCGGGACAGCGAACACTGAAGCTTTCTTT.

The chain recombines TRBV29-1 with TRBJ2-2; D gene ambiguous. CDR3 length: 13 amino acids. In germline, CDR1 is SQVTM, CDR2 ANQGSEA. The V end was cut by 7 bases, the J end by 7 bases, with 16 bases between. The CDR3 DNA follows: TGCAGCGCGGGTAAGGATGTCGACGGGGAGCTGTTTTTT. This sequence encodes CSAGKDVDGELFF.

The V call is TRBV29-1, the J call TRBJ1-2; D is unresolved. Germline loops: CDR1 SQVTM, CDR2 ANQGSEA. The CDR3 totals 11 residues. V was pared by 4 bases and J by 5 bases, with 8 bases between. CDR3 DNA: TGCAGCGTTGGGGGAACGTATGGCTACACCTTC. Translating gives CSVGGTYGYTF.

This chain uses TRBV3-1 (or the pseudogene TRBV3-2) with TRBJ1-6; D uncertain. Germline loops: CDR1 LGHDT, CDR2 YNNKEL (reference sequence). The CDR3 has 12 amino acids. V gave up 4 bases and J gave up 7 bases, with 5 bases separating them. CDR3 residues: CASSPPNSPLHF. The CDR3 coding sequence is TGTGCCAGCAGCCCCCCAAATTCACCCCTCCACTTT.

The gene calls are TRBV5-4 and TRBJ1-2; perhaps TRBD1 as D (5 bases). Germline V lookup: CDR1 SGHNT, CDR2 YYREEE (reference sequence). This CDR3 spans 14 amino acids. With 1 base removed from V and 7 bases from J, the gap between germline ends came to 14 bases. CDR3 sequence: CASSLWGSPSGYTF. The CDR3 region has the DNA TGTGCCAGCAGCTTGTGGGGCTCTCCTTCTGGCTACACCTTC.

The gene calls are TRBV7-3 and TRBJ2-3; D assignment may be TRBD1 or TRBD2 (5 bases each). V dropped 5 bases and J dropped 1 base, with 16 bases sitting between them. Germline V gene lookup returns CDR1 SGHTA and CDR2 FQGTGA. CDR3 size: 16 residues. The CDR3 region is CASSPKLGVGTDTQYF. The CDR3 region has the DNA TGTGCCAGCAGCCCCAAACTAGGGGTCGGCACAGATACGCAGTATTTT.

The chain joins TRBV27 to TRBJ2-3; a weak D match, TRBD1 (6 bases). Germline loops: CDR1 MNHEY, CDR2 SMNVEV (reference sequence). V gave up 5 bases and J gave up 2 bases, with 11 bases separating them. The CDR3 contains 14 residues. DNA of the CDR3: TGTGCCAGCAGTCACACAGGGCCCACAGATACGCAGTATTTT. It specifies CASSHTGPTDTQYF.

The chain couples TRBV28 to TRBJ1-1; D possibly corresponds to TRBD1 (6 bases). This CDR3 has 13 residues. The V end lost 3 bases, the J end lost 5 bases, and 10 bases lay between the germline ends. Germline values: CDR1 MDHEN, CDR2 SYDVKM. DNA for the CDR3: TGTGCCAGCAGTTTGGACAGTTTTACTGAAGCTTTCTTT. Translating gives CASSLDSFTEAFF.

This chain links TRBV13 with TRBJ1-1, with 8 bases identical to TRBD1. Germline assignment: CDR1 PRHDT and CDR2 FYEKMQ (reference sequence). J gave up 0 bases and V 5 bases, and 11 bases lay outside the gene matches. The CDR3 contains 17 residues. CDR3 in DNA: TGTGCCAGCAGCCCTCGGGGACAGGAGTTCATGAACACTGAAGCTTTCTTT. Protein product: CASSPRGQEFMNTEAFF. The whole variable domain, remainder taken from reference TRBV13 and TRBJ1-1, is AAGVIQSPRHLIKEKRETATLKCYPIPRHDTVYWYQQGPGQDPQFLISFYEKMQSDKGSIPDRFSAQQFSDYHSELNMSSLELGDSALYFCASSPRGQEFMNTEAFFGQGTRLTVV.

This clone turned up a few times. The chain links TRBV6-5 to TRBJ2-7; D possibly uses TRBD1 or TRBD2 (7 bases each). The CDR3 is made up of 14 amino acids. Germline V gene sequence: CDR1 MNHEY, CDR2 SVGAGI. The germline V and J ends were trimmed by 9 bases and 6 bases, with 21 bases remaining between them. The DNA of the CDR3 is TGTGCCAGTGGGGGGGGGACAGAGGCGTCCGAGCAGTACTTC. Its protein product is CASGGGTEASEQYF.